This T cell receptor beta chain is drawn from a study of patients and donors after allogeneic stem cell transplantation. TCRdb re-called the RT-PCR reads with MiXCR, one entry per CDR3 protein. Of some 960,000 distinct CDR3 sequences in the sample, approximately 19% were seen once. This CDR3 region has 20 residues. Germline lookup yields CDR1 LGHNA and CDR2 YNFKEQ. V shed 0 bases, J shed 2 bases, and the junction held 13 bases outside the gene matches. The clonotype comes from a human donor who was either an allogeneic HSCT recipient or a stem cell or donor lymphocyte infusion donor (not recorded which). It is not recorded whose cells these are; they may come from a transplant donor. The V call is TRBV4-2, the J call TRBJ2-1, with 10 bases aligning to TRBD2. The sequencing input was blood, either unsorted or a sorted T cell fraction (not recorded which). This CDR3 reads CASSQDEGLATDFTYNEQFF. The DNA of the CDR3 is TGTGCCAGCAGCCAAGACGAGGGACTAGCGACCGATTTTACCTACAATGAGCAGTTCTTC.